Listed here are 18 T cell receptor beta chains from one sample, sequenced in a study of blood T cells in healthy people across ages. Primers used in a second PCR of about 6 to 11 cycles were a sample-barcoded 5' primer and a J-beta primer mix. TCRdb processed the 5' RACE reads anew with MiXCR; each CDR3 protein has one entry. The sample carries some 550,000 distinct CDR3 sequences, around 48% recorded once. The specimen was blood. The source is a man older than 75 in good health.

This clonotype was observed at least ten times. CDR3 DNA sequence: TGTGCCAGCAGTTACACTGGCTCGGGTGAGCAGTTCTTC. Translated, it gives CASSYTGSGEQFF. This chain joins TRBV6-6 and TRBJ2-1; no firm D call. CDR1 and CDR2 from the germline V gene are MNHNY and SVGAGI (reference sequence). There are 13 residues in the CDR3. V lost 2 bases and J lost 9, with 11 bases in between.

This clonotype was seen just once. The rearrangement links TRBV5-1 to TRBJ2-5; 8 nucleotides match TRBD1. Trimming at V came to 6 bases and at J to 5 bases, leaving 15 bases not matched to a gene. Germline values: CDR1 SGHRS, CDR2 YFSETQ. This CDR3 contains 16 residues. CDR3 in DNA: TGCGCCAGCACATCGGGGCATGGACAGGGCTTGGAGACCCAGTACTTC. This gives the protein CASTSGHGQGLETQYF.

In regard to this clonotype: A clone one base away is much larger, so this may be a read error. The chain recombines TRBV7-9 with TRBJ2-4, with TRBD1 as a possible D gene (6 bases). The closer fit of TRBJ2-7 to the DNA end suggests the J call may be wrong. Germline CDR1 is SEHNR and CDR2 is FQNEAQ (reference sequence). This CDR3 spans 15 amino acids. The CDR3 coding sequence is TGTGCCAGTCGCGGTAGCGCCACAGGGAGCTACGAGCAGTACTTC. Residues: CASRGSATGSYEQYF.

This clonotype was counted a few times. The chain joins TRBV5-1 to TRBJ1-2; D is ambiguous. The V gene's germline CDR1 is SGHRS and CDR2 YFSETQ. V was clipped by 4 bases and J by 2 bases, with 9 bases between them. The CDR3 loop spans 13 amino acids. CDR3 in DNA: TGCGCCAGCAGCCCCGACACCAACTATGGCTACACCTTC. It translates to CASSPDTNYGYTF.

The V and J genes are TRBV4-2 and TRBJ2-5, with 7 bases aligning to TRBD1. CDR3 length: 14 residues. The V gene end was trimmed by 4 bases and the J gene end by 3 bases; junction bases not matched to a gene: 5. Germline V CDR1 and CDR2: LGHNA, YNFKEQ. The CDR3 region is CASSPSGQKETQYF. The CDR3 DNA sequence: TGTGCCAGCAGCCCTTCGGGACAGAAAGAGACCCAGTACTTC.

The rearrangement links TRBV7-2 to TRBJ2-1; D unclear. CDR3 length: 14 residues. The germline V and J ends were trimmed by 1 base and 2 bases, with 6 bases remaining between them. Germline lookup yields CDR1 SGHTA and CDR2 FQGNSA. CDR3 loop: CASSLDPAYNEQFF. CDR3 bases: TGTGCCAGCAGCTTAGACCCCGCCTACAATGAGCAGTTCTTC.

This clonotype turned up a few times. Possible read error: a much larger clone is one base away. The CDR3 sequence: CASSKDYPSSYNEQYF. The DNA for the CDR3 is TGTGCCAGCAGTAAGGACTACCCAAGCTCCTACAATGAGCAGTACTTC. V usage is TRBV6-6 and J usage is TRBJ2-7; TRBD2 might be the D (6 bases). Germline CDR1 is MNHNY and CDR2 is SVGAGI (reference sequence). The CDR3 is 16 amino acids. Trimming took 5 bases from V and 7 from J, leaving 24 bases between them.

This clonotype has more than one count but fewer than ten. The chain recombines TRBV5-6 with TRBJ2-5; D is unclear. Germline-derived CDR1 and CDR2 are SGHDT and YYEEEE. Trimming shortened V by 2 bases and J by 7 bases, and 12 bases separated the two germline ends. CDR3 length: 13 amino acids. CDR3 in amino acids: CASSLLDHGTQYF. DNA of the CDR3: TGTGCCAGCAGCTTATTGGACCACGGGACCCAGTACTTC.

V and J are TRBV4-3 and TRBJ2-1; TRBD2 is a possible D gene (5 bases). The CDR3 spans 17 residues. Germline V gives CDR1 LGHNA, CDR2 YSLEER. V was pared by 1 base and J by 2 bases, with 15 bases between. The CDR3 DNA sequence: TGCGCCAGCAGCCAAGTCCTGAATTCGGGAACCTACAATGAGCAGTTCTTC. Translated, it gives CASSQVLNSGTYNEQFF.

The sample holds a few counts of this clonotype. The chain uses TRBV4-1 and TRBJ1-2; 7 nucleotides align to TRBD1. CDR1 and CDR2 from the germline V gene are MGHRA and YSYEKL. Trimming cost V 0 bases and J 2 bases; bases outside gene matches: 6. The CDR3 is 16 amino acids. CDR3 protein: CASSQEPTGINYGYTF. Written as DNA, the CDR3 is TGCGCCAGCAGCCAAGAACCGACAGGGATAAACTATGGCTACACCTTC.

The sample holds a few counts of this clonotype. The chain's CDR3 is CSARDGRAGETQYF. The DNA for the CDR3 is TGCAGTGCTAGAGACGGCCGGGCAGGGGAGACCCAGTACTTC. This chain connects TRBV20-1 to TRBJ2-5, with TRBD1 as a possible D gene (5 bases). Trimming stripped 0 bases from V and 5 bases from J, with 13 bases between. Germline CDR1 and CDR2: DFQATT and SNEGSKA (reference sequence). This CDR3 is built from 14 residues.

This clonotype was found a few times. The rearrangement uses TRBV20-1 and TRBJ2-5; TRBD1 is a possible D gene (6 bases). The germline gives CDR1 DFQATT, CDR2 SNEGSKA (reference sequence). The CDR3 runs to 14 residues. V lost 3 bases to trimming and J lost 4 bases, with 15 bases between them. CDR3 region: CSASRGNRRETQYF. DNA of the CDR3: TGCAGTGCTAGTAGGGGGAACAGGCGAGAGACCCAGTACTTC.

The chain couples TRBV7-2 to TRBJ2-3; 10 positions agree with TRBD2. CDR1 is SGHTA, CDR2 FQGNSA, per germline. CDR3 size: 15 residues. V trimming: 3 bases; J trimming: 7 bases; junction bases outside the gene matches: 7. The CDR3 nucleotides read TGTGCCAGCAGCTTCGCTAGCGGGAGTACGTATACGCAGTATTTT. Residues: CASSFASGSTYTQYF.

The V call is TRBV5-5, the J call TRBJ1-2; D gene uncertain. CDR3 size: 15 residues. The germline V and J ends were trimmed by 4 bases and 3 bases, with 16 bases remaining between them. The germline V gene has CDR1 SGHKS and CDR2 YYEKEE (reference sequence). CDR3 region: CASSQRTVPDYGYTF. The DNA of the CDR3 is TGTGCCAGCAGCCAAAGGACCGTGCCTGACTATGGCTACACCTTC.

This chain connects TRBV6-6 to TRBJ1-4; no clear D. Germline CDR1 MNHNY, CDR2 SVGAGI (reference sequence). The CDR3 has 13 residues. Trimming cost V 4 bases and J 4 bases, with 7 bases left between them. The CDR3 here is CASSFQINEKLFF. CDR3 coding DNA: TGTGCCAGCAGTTTCCAGATTAATGAAAAACTGTTTTTT.

This chain connects TRBV6-2 or TRBV6-3 to TRBJ2-7; D unresolved. V dropped 8 bases and J dropped 5 bases, with 13 bases sitting between them. The CDR3 runs 12 residues. From germline, CDR1 is MNHEY and CDR2 SVGEGT. CDR3 amino acids: CASVLLSNEQYF. CDR3 DNA sequence: TGTGCCAGCGTCCTTCTCTCGAACGAGCAGTACTTC.

CDR3 region: CSARTLDSPRSSYEQYF. The CDR3 DNA follows: TGCAGTGCTAGAACCCTGGACAGCCCCAGGAGCTCCTACGAGCAGTACTTC. The rearrangement uses TRBV20-1 and TRBJ2-7; D perhaps matches TRBD1 (6 bases). Trimming took 2 bases from V and 0 from J, leaving 20 bases between them. Looked up from germline, CDR1 is DFQATT and CDR2 is SNEGSKA (reference sequence). The length of the CDR3 is 17 residues.

This clonotype was recorded a few times. V usage is TRBV27 and J usage is TRBJ2-1; unclear D gene. CDR3 length: 14 amino acids. V lost 8 bases to trimming and J lost 6 bases, with 17 bases between them. Germline lookup yields CDR1 MNHEY and CDR2 SMNVEV (reference sequence). The CDR3 sequence: CASGVRGNRNEQFF. Written as DNA, the CDR3 is TGTGCCAGCGGGGTTCGTGGTAATCGCAATGAGCAGTTCTTC.